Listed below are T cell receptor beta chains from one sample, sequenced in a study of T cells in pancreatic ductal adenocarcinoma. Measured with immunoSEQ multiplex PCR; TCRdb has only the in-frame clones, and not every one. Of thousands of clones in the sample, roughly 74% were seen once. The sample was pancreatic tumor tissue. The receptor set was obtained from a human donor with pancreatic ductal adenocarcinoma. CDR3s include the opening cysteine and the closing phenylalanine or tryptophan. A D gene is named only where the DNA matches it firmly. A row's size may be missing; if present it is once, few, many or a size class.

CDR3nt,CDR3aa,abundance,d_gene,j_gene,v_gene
TGCGCCAGCAGCCCCCGGGTAGCGGGGGGGTCCTACGAGCAGTACTTC,CASSPRVAGGSYEQYF,NA,TRBD2,TRBJ2-7,TRBV5-1
TGCGCCAGCCGGGACAGGGATAATTCACCCCTCCACTTT,CASRDRDNSPLHF,once,TRBD1,TRBJ1-6,TRBV5-1
TGTGCCAGCAGTTTGGGTGAAGGGACAGGGTGGAAGCAGTTCTTC,CASSLGEGTGWKQFF,NA,TRBD1,TRBJ2-1,TRBV6-4
TGCGCCAGCAGCCAAGATTACCCGGACAGGGGGGATGAGCAGTTCTTC,CASSQDYPDRGDEQFF,NA,TRBD1,TRBJ2-1,TRBV4-3
TGTGCCAGCAGCTCGACATGGGGCAATCAGCCCCAGCATTTT,CASSSTWGNQPQHF,NA,NA,TRBJ1-5,TRBV7-9
TGCGCCAGCAGCCAGGTCCTCGATAGCGCCGGGGAGCTGTTTTTT,CASSQVLDSAGELFF,NA,NA,TRBJ2-2,TRBV4-3
TGTGCCAGCAGCGTAGGTGGACTAGCGGGAGCGGGGGACATTCAGTACTTC,CASSVGGLAGAGDIQYF,NA,TRBD2,TRBJ2-4,TRBV9
TGTGCCAGCAGTGAGGCGGACTCCTACAATGAGCAGTTCTTC,CASSEADSYNEQFF,NA,NA,TRBJ2-1,TRBV9
TGTGCCAGCAGCTTAGAAGGACAGATTCTAGCCAAAAACATTCAGTACTTC,CASSLEGQILAKNIQYF,NA,NA,TRBJ2-4,TRBV7-2
TGTGCCAGCAGCTTATCTACCGATTCACCCCTCCACTTT,CASSLSTDSPLHF,NA,NA,TRBJ1-6,TRBV7-6
TGTGCCAGTAGTTTTGACTCCTCCTCCTACAATGAGCAGTTCTTC,CASSFDSSSYNEQFF,NA,NA,TRBJ2-1,TRBV19